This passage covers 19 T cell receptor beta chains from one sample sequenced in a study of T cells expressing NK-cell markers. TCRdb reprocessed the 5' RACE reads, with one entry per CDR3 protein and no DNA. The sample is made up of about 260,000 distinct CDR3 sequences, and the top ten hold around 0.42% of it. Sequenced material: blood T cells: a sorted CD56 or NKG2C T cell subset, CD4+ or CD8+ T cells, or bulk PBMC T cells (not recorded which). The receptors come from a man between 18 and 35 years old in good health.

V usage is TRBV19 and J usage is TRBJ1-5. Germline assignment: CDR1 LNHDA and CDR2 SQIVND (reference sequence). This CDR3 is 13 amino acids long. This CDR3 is CASTTGLNQPQHF.

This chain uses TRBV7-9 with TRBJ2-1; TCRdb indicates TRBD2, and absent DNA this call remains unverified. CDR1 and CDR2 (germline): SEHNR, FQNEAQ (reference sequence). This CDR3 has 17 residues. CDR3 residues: CASSYPKKSGSWYEQFF.

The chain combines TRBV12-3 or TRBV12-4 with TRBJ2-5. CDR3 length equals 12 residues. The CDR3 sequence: CASNLGRETQYF.

This CDR3 is CASSFVSTEGANYGYTF. The V and J genes are TRBV12-3 or TRBV12-4 and TRBJ1-2. The CDR3 loop spans 17 amino acids.

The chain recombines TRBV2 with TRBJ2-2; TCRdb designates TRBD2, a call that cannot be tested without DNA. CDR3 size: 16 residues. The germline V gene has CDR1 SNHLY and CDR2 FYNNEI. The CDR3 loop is CASSVHGLAGSGELFF.

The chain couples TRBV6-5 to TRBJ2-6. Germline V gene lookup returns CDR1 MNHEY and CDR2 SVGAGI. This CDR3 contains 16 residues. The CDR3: CASSNLIGSGANVLTF.

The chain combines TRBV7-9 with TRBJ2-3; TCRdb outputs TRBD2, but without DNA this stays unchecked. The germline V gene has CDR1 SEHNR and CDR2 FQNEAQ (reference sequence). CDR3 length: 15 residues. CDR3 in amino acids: CASHPGLGSTDTQYF.

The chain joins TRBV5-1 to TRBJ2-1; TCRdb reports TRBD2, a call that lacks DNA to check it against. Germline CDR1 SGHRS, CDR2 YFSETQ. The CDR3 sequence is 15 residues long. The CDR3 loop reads CASSLGLDHPYEQFF.

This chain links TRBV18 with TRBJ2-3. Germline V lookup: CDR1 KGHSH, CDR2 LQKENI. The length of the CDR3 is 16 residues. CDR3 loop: CASSPPGIGSTDTQYF.

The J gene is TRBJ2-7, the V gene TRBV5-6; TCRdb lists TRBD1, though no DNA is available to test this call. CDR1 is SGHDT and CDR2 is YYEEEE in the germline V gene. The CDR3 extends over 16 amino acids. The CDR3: CASRAYRVEETYEQYF.

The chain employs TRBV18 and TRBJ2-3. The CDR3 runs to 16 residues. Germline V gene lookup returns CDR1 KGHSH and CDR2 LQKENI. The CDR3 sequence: CASSPTRNRGTDTQYF.

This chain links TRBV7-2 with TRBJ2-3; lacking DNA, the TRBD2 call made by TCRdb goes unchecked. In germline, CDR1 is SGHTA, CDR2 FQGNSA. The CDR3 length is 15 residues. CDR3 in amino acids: CASSLASLAEFTQYF.

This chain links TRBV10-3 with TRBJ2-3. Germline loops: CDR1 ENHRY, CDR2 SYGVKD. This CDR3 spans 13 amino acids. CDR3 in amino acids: CAISGTSTDTQYF.

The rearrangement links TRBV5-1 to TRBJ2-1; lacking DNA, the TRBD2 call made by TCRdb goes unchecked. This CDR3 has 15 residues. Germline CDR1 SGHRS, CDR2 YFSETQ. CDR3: CASSSELARGGEQFF.

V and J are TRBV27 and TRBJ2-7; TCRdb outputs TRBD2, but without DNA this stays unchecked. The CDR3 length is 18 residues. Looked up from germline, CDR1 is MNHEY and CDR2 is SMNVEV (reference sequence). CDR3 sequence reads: CASSRGTSGRARSYEQYF.

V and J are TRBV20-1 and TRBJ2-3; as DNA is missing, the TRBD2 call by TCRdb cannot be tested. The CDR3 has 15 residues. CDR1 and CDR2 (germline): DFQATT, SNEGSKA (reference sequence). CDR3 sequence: CSALSGTSGTDTQYF.

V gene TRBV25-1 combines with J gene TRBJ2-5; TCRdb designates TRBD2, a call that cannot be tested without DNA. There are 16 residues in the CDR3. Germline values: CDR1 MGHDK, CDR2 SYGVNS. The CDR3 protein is CASSESRGQRGETQYF.

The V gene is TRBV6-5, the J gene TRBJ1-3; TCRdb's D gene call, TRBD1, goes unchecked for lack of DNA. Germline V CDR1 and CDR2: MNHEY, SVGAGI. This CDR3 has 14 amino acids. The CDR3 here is CASSYGTGYDTIYF.

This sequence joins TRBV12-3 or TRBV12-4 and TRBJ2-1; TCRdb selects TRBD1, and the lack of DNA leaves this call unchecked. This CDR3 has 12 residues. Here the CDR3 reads CASGTGTGRKFF.